The source of this T cell receptor (beta chain) is a study of early T cells in non-severe SARS-CoV-2 infection. The wider study: Sequencing used unsorted whole-blood bulk RNA, so chains lack pairing.

As part of library construction, unique molecular identifiers were attached to individual cDNA molecules. MiXCR, applied by TCRdb to the 5' RACE reads, yields one record per CDR3 protein. The sample gives over 80,000 distinct CDR3 sequences, 12% of which show up once; approximately 4.7% is in the top ten. This clonotype was counted many times. Antigen specificity is unknown. The CDR3 has 17 amino acids. V lost 3 bases, J lost 0 bases, and 14 bases stayed unmatched. From germline, CDR1 is DFQATT and CDR2 SNEGSKA (reference sequence). General study results and limits: Matching results from VDJdb favored anti-spike CD8 responses, leaving private and CD4 specificities undetected.

This rearrangement joins TRBV20-1 to TRBJ2-7, with TRBD2 matching 7 bases. This clonotype originated in an adult who was a healthcare worker with PCR-confirmed SARS-CoV-2 infection or an uninfected control (not recorded which). This specimen consisted of whole blood, obtained at baseline. The CDR3 reads CSASAPTSAYSSYEQYF. CDR3 DNA: TGCAGTGCTAGTGCCCCTACTAGCGCTTATAGCTCCTACGAGCAGTACTTC.